The table lists the clone carrying this T cell receptor beta chain with a count of one. Its antigen remains unidentified. This sample was included in a study of OX40 agonist ivuxolimab in advanced cancers. Generated by immunoSEQ multiplex PCR, the TCRdb table keeps only in-frame clones and is missing some. The sample shows about 67,000 clones, around 80% of them seen only once. Study-level results: CD4+ and CD8+ blood T cells expanded clonally by week 6 at 0.1 to 3.0 mg/kg. Expanded clones tended on average to be more numerous among CD8+ T cells than CD4+.

CDR1 LNHDA and CDR2 SQIVND come from the germline V gene (reference sequence). Losses at the gene ends were 1 base for V and 6 bases for J; bases not matched to a gene: 8. The length of the CDR3 is 16 residues. This receptor was taken from an adult with an advanced solid tumor such as melanoma, head and neck, liver or kidney cancer. The material sequenced was CD4+ or CD8+ T cells sorted from blood, taken in a trial of the OX40 agonist ivuxolimab. The chain links TRBV19 to TRBJ1-1; 10 bases align to TRBD1. This CDR3 is CASSIVDGTGVSEAFF. The CDR3 bases are TGTGCCAGTAGTATAGTCGACGGGACAGGGGTGTCTGAAGCTTTCTTT.